The sequence of this T cell receptor beta chain was determined in a study of shared clonotypes between healthy human individuals. Background on the study: Donors consisted of two women and a few men between 18 and 49.

Trimming cost V 4 bases and J 2 bases; bases outside gene matches: 9. Per the germline V gene, CDR1 is SGDLS and CDR2 is YYNGEE. The CDR3 is 16 amino acids. Naive CD8 cells lacked CD45RO, underwent positive selection for CCR7 and left out terminally differentiated effector memory CD45RA+ cells. Profiled with immunoSEQ multiplex PCR; TCRdb holds only in-frame clones, not every one. The sample yields millions of clones, 90% to 95% seen once. The gene calls are TRBV9 and TRBJ2-3; TRBD2 aligns across 8 bases. This sequence was found in a man younger than 35 in good health. Some clones in this sample may be carry-over from other donors' samples. Sequencing input: naive CD8+ T cells from PBMCs. The CDR3 loop reads CASSPGGATFTDTQYF. The CDR3 nucleotides are TGTGCCAGCAGCCCCGGGGGGGCGACCTTCACAGATACGCAGTATTTT.